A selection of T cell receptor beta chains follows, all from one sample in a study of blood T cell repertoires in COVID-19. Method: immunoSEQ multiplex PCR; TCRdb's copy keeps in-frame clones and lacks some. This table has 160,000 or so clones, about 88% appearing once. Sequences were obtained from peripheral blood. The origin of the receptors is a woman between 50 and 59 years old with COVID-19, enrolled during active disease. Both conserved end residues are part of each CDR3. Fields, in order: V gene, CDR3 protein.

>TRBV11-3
CASSPMGEVSYEQYF
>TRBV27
CASSFYPDTQYF
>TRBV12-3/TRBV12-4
CASSFGVETQYF
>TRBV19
CASSNTWTGVTGELFF
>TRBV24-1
CATSGPSGGPISYNEQFF
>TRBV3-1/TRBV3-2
CASSRGRRDGKFYNEQFF
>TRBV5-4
CASSRGGRTQNGELFF
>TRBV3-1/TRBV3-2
CASSQLAGGPYEQYF
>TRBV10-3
CAISESGREYGYTF
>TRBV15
CATSRALNQPQHF
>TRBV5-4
CASSGMTETNTEAFF
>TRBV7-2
CASSTRQAGLYEQYF
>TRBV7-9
CASSLSPGGAGNTIYF
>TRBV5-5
CASSLVRTPYGYTF